This TCR beta chain was recovered during a study of blood T cells in healthy people across ages. Study-wide results and limits: The authors considered diversity estimates from one million T cells to be underestimates.

Per germline, CDR1 MNHEY and CDR2 SVGEGT. The V and J ends lost 5 bases and 3 bases respectively, with 14 bases between them. This CDR3 has 14 amino acids. A minimum of 6.5 million PBMCs was isolated per sample. Per sample, extraction of total RNA gave at least 5.5 micrograms in every case. Sample-barcoded 5' priming and a J-beta primer mix drove a second PCR of about 7 to 11 cycles. Each TCR beta cDNA got a 12-nucleotide random molecular identifier. One entry per CDR3 protein results from TCRdb running MiXCR on the 5' RACE reads. The repertoire has 780,000 or so distinct CDR3 sequences, roughly 56% of them found once; the top ten carry under 30%. A remark on this clonotype: Its matching antigen is unknown.

Material for sequencing was blood. This sequence was found in a man aged 40-55 years in good health. This chain uses TRBV6-2 or TRBV6-3 with TRBJ2-7; D is unclear. CDR3 in DNA: TGTGCCAGCAGTCCCCTCCCGATGGGCTACGAGCAGTACTTC. Its translation is CASSPLPMGYEQYF.